The 4 T cell receptor beta chains below come from one sample, sequenced in a study of T cells in Graves' hyperthyroidism and ophthalmopathy. Regions amplified from RNA transcripts were the TCR beta CDR3 regions. The primer set for the first-round RT-PCR of the TCR CDR3 was HTBI. TCRdb re-derived calls from the multiplex PCR reads in MiXCR, one entry per CDR3 protein. Of nearly 600,000 distinct CDR3 sequences in the sample, approximately 14% are singletons; the top ten hold over 6%. The sequenced sample consisted of blood. These receptors were taken from a woman younger than 30 with Graves' ophthalmopathy.

This clonotype showed up many times. V usage is TRBV28 and J usage is TRBJ2-2; 9 bases match TRBD2. V lost 3 bases to trimming and J lost 3 bases; unmatched junction nucleotides: 8. CDR1 is MDHEN, CDR2 SYDVKM, per germline. CDR3 length: 17 amino acids. The CDR3 DNA reads as TGTGCCAGCAGTTTTTCGGCGAGACTAGCGGACACCGGGGAGCTGTTTTTT. Translation: CASSFSARLADTGELFF. Full variable domain (remainder filled in from reference TRBV28 and TRBJ2-2): DVKVTQSSRYLVKRTGEKVFLECVQDMDHENMFWYRQDPGLGLRLIYFSYDVKMKEKGDIPEGYSVSREKKERFSLILESASTNQTSMYLCASSFSARLADTGELFFGEGSRLTVL.

Of note for this clonotype: This sequence may be a read error, since a much larger clone differs from it by one base. V usage is TRBV3-1 and J usage is TRBJ1-2, with D possibly matching TRBD1 (6 bases). Looked up from germline, CDR1 is LGHDT and CDR2 is YNNKEL (reference sequence). Trimming took off 1 base at V and 8 bases at J, with 11 bases between the two ends. The CDR3 has 13 residues. This CDR3 is CASSQVGAKGYTF. CDR3 nucleotide sequence: TGTGCCAGCAGCCAAGTGGGGGCGAAGGGCTACACCTTC.

This clonotype has a handful of counts. The genes are TRBV4-1 and TRBJ2-7; a possible D gene is TRBD1 (5 bases). The CDR3 contains 14 residues. Germline V gene data show CDR1 as MGHRA and CDR2 as YSYEKL. Trimming pared 2 bases from V and 3 bases from J, leaving 11 bases between. The CDR3 DNA reads as TGCGCCAGCAGCCAACAGGGTTTAAGCTACGAGCAGTACTTC. Translated: CASSQQGLSYEQYF.

This clonotype was found a few times. The gene calls are TRBV29-1 and TRBJ2-3; tentative D call: TRBD2 (6 bases). The V end lost 5 bases, the J end lost 0 bases, and 18 bases lay between the germline ends. CDR1 and CDR2 from the germline V gene are SQVTM and ANQGSEA. The CDR3 consists of 16 residues. The CDR3 region is CSVLGEPGLSTDTQYF. The CDR3 DNA follows: TGCAGCGTTCTCGGCGAGCCGGGACTCAGCACAGATACGCAGTATTTT.